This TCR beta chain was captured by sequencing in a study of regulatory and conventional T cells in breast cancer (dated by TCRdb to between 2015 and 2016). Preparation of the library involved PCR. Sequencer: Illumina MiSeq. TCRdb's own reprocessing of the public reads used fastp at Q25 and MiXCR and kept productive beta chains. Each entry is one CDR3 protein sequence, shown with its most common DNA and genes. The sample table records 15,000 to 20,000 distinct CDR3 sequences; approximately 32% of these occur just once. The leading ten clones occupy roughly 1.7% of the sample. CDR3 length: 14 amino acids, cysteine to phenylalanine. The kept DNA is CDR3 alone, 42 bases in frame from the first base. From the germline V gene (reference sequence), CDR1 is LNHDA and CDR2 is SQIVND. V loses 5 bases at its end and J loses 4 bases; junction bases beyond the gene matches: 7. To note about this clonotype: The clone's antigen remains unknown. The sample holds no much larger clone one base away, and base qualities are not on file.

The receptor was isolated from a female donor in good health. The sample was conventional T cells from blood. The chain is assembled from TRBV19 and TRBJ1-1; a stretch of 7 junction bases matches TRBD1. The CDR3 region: CASSPSGQPTEAFF. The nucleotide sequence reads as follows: TGTGCCAGTAGTCCCTCGGGACAGCCCACTGAAGCTTTCTTT.